This T cell receptor (beta chain) was found in a study of regulatory T cells in long-lasting Graves disease. Study background: By definition, persistent Graves' disease involved antithyroid drugs for over 5 years alongside positive TSH receptor antibodies. Study findings and constraints: Accuracy may have suffered from the small sample size.

On this clonotype itself: Its specificity is not known.

CDR1 DFQATT and CDR2 SNEGSKA come from the germline V gene (reference sequence). The CDR3 has 14 amino acids. Trimming took off 0 bases at V and 5 bases at J, with 13 bases between the two ends. Time point: persistent/refractory GD, antithyroid drugs over 5 years with positive TRAb. RNA extracted from PBMCs served as the sequencing template. Collection of peripheral blood (around 10 milliliters) was done using EDTA tubes. In building TCR beta libraries, iRepertoire HTBI primers were used together with Arm-PCR of CDR3 regions. TCRdb re-called the multiplex PCR reads through MiXCR, storing one row per CDR3 protein. The profile shows a few hundred thousand distinct CDR3 sequences, 20% to 25% of them singletons.

The chain uses TRBV20-1 and TRBJ2-5, with unresolved D. Sequencing was performed on peripheral blood mononuclear cells (PBMCs), taken when the disease was refractory, from a patient treated with antithyroid drugs. The receptor's source is a female donor with Graves disease. CDR3: CSARDLGSRETQYF. DNA of the CDR3: TGCAGTGCTAGAGATCTAGGCAGTCGGGAGACCCAGTACTTC.